A selection of T cell receptor beta chains follows, all from one sample in a study of Graves' ophthalmopathy and Graves' hyperthyroidism. TCRdb used MiXCR to reprocess the multiplex PCR reads, holding one entry per CDR3 protein. Of about 500,000 distinct CDR3 sequences in the sample, approximately 35% were seen once. Source material: peripheral blood or thyroid tissue (not recorded which). The origin of the receptors is an adult man with Graves' hyperthyroidism. Both conserved end residues are part of each CDR3. Each record gives: clone size, V gene, D gene, J gene, CDR3 DNA, CDR3 protein. D genes are given only for firm matches. Clone size is stated in some rows and not others, as once, few, many or a class when expanded.

>once|TRBV19|NA|TRBJ1-6
TGTGCCAGTAGACCAGGCAGAGGGAGGCCCCTCCACTTT
CASRPGRGRPLHF
>NA|TRBV6-6|TRBD2|TRBJ2-5
TGTGCCAGCAGACGCGGGACTAGCGGGTGGTCGGAGACCCAGTACTTC
CASRRGTSGWSETQYF
>NA|TRBV19|NA|TRBJ1-2
TGTGCCAGTAGTCTCGGGGGGGCGCCTGGCTACACCTTC
CASSLGGAPGYTF
>many|TRBV7-9|NA|TRBJ2-5
TGTGCCAGCAGCTCAGGACAGTTACAGACCCAGTACTTC
CASSSGQLQTQYF
>NA|TRBV20-1|TRBD2|TRBJ2-1
TGCAGTGCTCCTCCGGGACTAGCGGGAGTCGGATGGCAGTTCTTC
CSAPPGLAGVGWQFF
>few|TRBV10-3|TRBD1|TRBJ2-1
TGTGCCATCAGCAAAATGACAGGGGTGCGGGTCAATGAGCAGTTCTTC
CAISKMTGVRVNEQFF
>NA|TRBV2|NA|TRBJ1-1
TGTGCCATCCCGGCGGGGAGCACTGAAGCTTTCTTT
CAIPAGSTEAFF
>NA|TRBV7-8|TRBD2|TRBJ2-3
TGTGCCAGCAGCTTATACGGGGGGAACACAGATACGCAGTATTTT
CASSLYGGNTDTQYF
>few|TRBV6-1|TRBD1|TRBJ2-5
TGTGCCAGCAAGTCTGGGCGACAGGGAGTCCAAGAGACCCAGTACTTC
CASKSGRQGVQETQYF
>many|TRBV11-2|NA|TRBJ2-7
TGTGCCAGCAGCTCGGACAGATACTCCTACGAGCAGTACTTC
CASSSDRYSYEQYF
>few|TRBV2|NA|TRBJ1-2
TGTGCCAGCAGACTTGGGGGGGCGAATATCTATGGCTACACCTTC
CASRLGGANIYGYTF
>few|TRBV11-1|NA|TRBJ2-3
TGTGCCAGCAGCTTAGACCAGGGCAGCACAGATACGCAGTATTTT
CASSLDQGSTDTQYF
>many|TRBV7-3|NA|TRBJ2-5
TGTGCCAGCAGCCGGAGTATTAGCGAGACCCAGTACTTC
CASSRSISETQYF
>few|TRBV2|TRBD2|TRBJ2-3
TGTGCCAGCAGCCCCACTAGCGCTCTCACAGATACGCAGTATTTT
CASSPTSALTDTQYF
>NA|TRBV12-3/TRBV12-4|NA|TRBJ2-5
TGTGCCAGCAGCTTAATGGCAGGGATAGAGACCCAGTACTTC
CASSLMAGIETQYF
>many|TRBV20-1|TRBD1|TRBJ1-5
TGCAGTGTTTACGGACAGGGACGGGGCAATCAGCCCCAGCATTTT
CSVYGQGRGNQPQHF
>NA|TRBV2|NA|TRBJ2-6
TGTGCCAGCAGTGAAAGGGGTTTC
CASSERGF
>once|TRBV10-2|TRBD2|TRBJ2-5
TGCGCCAGCCGACAGGGACTAGCGGGAGAGGAGACCCAGTACTTC
CASRQGLAGEETQYF
>NA|TRBV7-3|NA|TRBJ1-1
TGTGCCAGCAGCCAAACGGGTGGCAGGGGGAACACTGAAGCTTTCTTT
CASSQTGGRGNTEAFF
>NA|TRBV24-1|TRBD1|TRBJ2-1
TGTGCCACCAGTGACCCACGGGGGACAGGGGTCTTCAATGAGCAGTTCTTC
CATSDPRGTGVFNEQFF
>NA|TRBV11-2|NA|TRBJ2-5
TGTGCCAGCAGCCTAGAGGGTTGGGGGCTAATACAAGAGACCCAGTACTTC
CASSLEGWGLIQETQYF
>NA|TRBV20-1|TRBD1|TRBJ1-5
TGCAGTGCTTGGACAGGTAGCAATCAGCCCCAGCATTTT
CSAWTGSNQPQHF
>NA|TRBV29-1|TRBD2|TRBJ2-7
TGCAGCGAGGCAGCGGGAGGTTCCTACGAGCAGTACTTC
CSEAAGGSYEQYF
>many|TRBV7-9|TRBD1|TRBJ1-2
TGTGCCAGCAGCTTAGATGCCCTCGGGACAGGGGATGGCTACACCTTC
CASSLDALGTGDGYTF
>NA|TRBV20-1|NA|TRBJ1-2
TGCAGTGCTCAACCGGGACTAGCGGCCAGGATCTATGGCTACACCTTC
CSAQPGLAARIYGYTF
>NA|TRBV9|NA|TRBJ1-2
TGTGCCAGCAGCCCCCGGACCTTC
CASSPRTF
>many|TRBV7-3|NA|TRBJ2-5
TGTGCCAGCAGCTCTTTCATGGGCGAGACCCAGTACTTC
CASSSFMGETQYF
>NA|TRBV10-3|TRBD2|TRBJ2-3
TGTGCCATCAGTGAGCCTAGCGGGAGGGGTAACACAGATACGCAGTATTTT
CAISEPSGRGNTDTQYF
>NA|TRBV7-9|NA|TRBJ2-6
TGCGCCAGCAGTTTAACAGAGGCTGGGGCCAACGTCCTGACTTTC
CASSLTEAGANVLTF